Below are 11 T cell receptor beta chains sequenced from a single sample in a study of response to subunit inactivated influenza vaccine. Via MiXCR, TCRdb re-called the RT-PCR reads, giving one row per CDR3 protein. The repertoire holds around 530,000 distinct CDR3 sequences, with approximately 12% as singletons. Source: PBMCs from blood, taken on the day of vaccination. Source of these receptors: a man aged 50-59 years who received an inactivated influenza vaccine.

This chain uses TRBV4-3 with TRBJ2-2, with TRBD2 matching over 10 bases. CDR3 length: 16 amino acids. The ends lost 5 bases at V and 4 bases at J; junction bases unmatched: 7. Germline CDR1 reads LGHNA; CDR2 reads YSLEER. The CDR3 protein is CASSASGSGGTGELFF. The CDR3 DNA is TGCGCCAGCAGCGCTAGCGGGAGCGGGGGCACCGGGGAGCTGTTTTTT.

The chain carries TRBV29-1 and TRBJ2-5; the D gene is possibly TRBD2 (5 bases). The V gene's germline CDR1 is SQVTM and CDR2 ANQGSEA. This CDR3 is 12 amino acids long. V shed 6 bases and J shed 5 bases, with 13 bases lying between them. The CDR3 sequence is CSVLPAGETQYF. CDR3 DNA sequence: TGCAGCGTCCTTCCCGCGGGTGAGACCCAGTACTTC.

This chain uses TRBV20-1 with TRBJ2-3; 15 nucleotides agree with TRBD2. The V gene's germline CDR1 is DFQATT and CDR2 SNEGSKA (reference sequence). This CDR3 has 14 residues. Losses at the gene ends were 5 bases for V and 7 bases for J; bases not matched to a gene: 4. The CDR3 loop reads CSAGLAGGRYTQYF. Written as DNA, the CDR3 is TGCAGTGCTGGACTAGCGGGAGGGCGCTATACGCAGTATTTT.

This clonotype was counted between two and nine times. V usage is TRBV19 and J usage is TRBJ2-7, with 9 bases aligning to TRBD1. The CDR3 spans 14 residues. J was trimmed by 1 base and V by 9 bases; bases with no gene match: 7. Germline CDR1 and CDR2: LNHDA and SQIVND (reference sequence). The CDR3 DNA reads TGTGCCAGCAAATCCGGGACAGGGTCCTACGAGCAGTACTTC. Translation: CASKSGTGSYEQYF.

This clonotype was counted only a few times. The rearrangement uses TRBV20-1 and TRBJ2-7; 7 bases align to TRBD2. With V trimmed by 1 base and J by 3 bases, 12 bases remained unmatched. The CDR3 spans 16 residues. CDR1 DFQATT and CDR2 SNEGSKA come from the germline V gene (reference sequence). CDR3 protein: CSARGREVTSGYEQYF. CDR3 coding DNA: TGCAGTGCTAGAGGACGGGAGGTAACATCTGGCTACGAGCAGTACTTC.

J is TRBJ2-5 and V is TRBV2; 8 bases agree with TRBD1. The junction had 9 bases not matched to a gene; V was cut back by 4 bases and J by 5 bases. The CDR3 consists of 15 residues. Germline CDR1 reads SNHLY; CDR2 reads FYNNEI. CDR3 sequence (DNA): TGTGCCAGCAGTGGGCAGGGGGCCATGAGGGAGACCCAGTACTTC. Translating it yields CASSGQGAMRETQYF.

This clonotype has just a few counts. The chain's CDR3 is CSAKGQGAYNEQFF. The CDR3 bases are TGCAGCGCTAAGGGACAGGGGGCCTACAATGAGCAGTTCTTC. J is TRBJ2-1 and V is TRBV29-1, with TRBD1 matching 11 bases. With 7 bases clipped from V and 2 bases from J, the junction kept 4 bases outside the gene matches. The germline V gene encodes CDR1 SQVTM and CDR2 ANQGSEA. This CDR3 has 14 residues.

The chain joins TRBV28 to TRBJ1-5, with a tentative D call TRBD1 (5 bases). Trimming took 4 bases from V and 0 from J, leaving 10 bases between them. The germline V gene has CDR1 MDHEN and CDR2 SYDVKM. The CDR3 loop spans 15 amino acids. The CDR3 coding sequence is TGTGCCAGCAGTTGGGCGGGGACTAGCAATCAGCCCCAGCATTTT. This codes for CASSWAGTSNQPQHF.

The chain has TRBV10-3 and TRBJ2-7, with D perhaps being TRBD1 or TRBD2 (5 bases each). This CDR3 spans 13 amino acids. Deletions cut 6 bases from V and 3 bases from J, with 12 bases between. The V gene's germline CDR1 is ENHRY and CDR2 SYGVKD. The CDR3 DNA reads as TGTGCCATCAGGGGGGAGACCGGCTACGAGCAGTACTTC. It is translated as CAIRGETGYEQYF.

The V and J genes are TRBV5-6 and TRBJ1-1, with D maybe TRBD1 (6 bases). The CDR3 has 15 residues. Germline V gives CDR1 SGHDT, CDR2 YYEEEE. The V end lost 3 bases, the J end lost 0 bases, and 12 bases lay between the germline ends. The CDR3 sequence is CASSWGGTMNTEAFF. The CDR3 DNA follows: TGTGCCAGCAGCTGGGGGGGCACTATGAACACTGAAGCTTTCTTT.

Concerning this clonotype: An end of the junction differs from the germline gene, which may be a read error. This rearrangement joins TRBV6-5 to TRBJ2-2; 8 bases match TRBD1. This CDR3 region has 15 residues. CDR1 is MNHEY and CDR2 is SVGAGI in the germline V gene. CDR3 loop: CASSHSGQATGELFF. The CDR3, as DNA: TGTGCCAGCAGTCACTCGGGACAGGCGACCGGGGAGCTGTTTTTT.